Shown below are 4 T cell receptor beta chains from a single sample sequenced in a study of cytomegalovirus exposure and HLA in healthy donors. In the PCR, 60 Vbeta and 13 Jbeta primers were used. Clones were sequenced by immunoSEQ multiplex PCR, and TCRdb holds only the in-frame ones, with some missing. The table has more than 85,000 clones, around 80% seen once. The sequencing sample was made of PBMCs. The receptor set was obtained from a woman in her late teens or twenties in good health and CMV-seronegative.

The chain carries TRBV28 and TRBJ1-1; weak D call: TRBD1 (6 bases). CDR3 size: 13 residues. Trimming removed 6 bases from V and 11 bases from J, with 19 bases in between. In germline, CDR1 is MDHEN, CDR2 SYDVKM. The CDR3 loop reads CASSPTWQGLAFF. The CDR3 DNA reads TGTGCCAGCAGCCCCACATGGCAGGGGCTTGCTTTCTTT.

This chain connects TRBV7-9 to TRBJ2-7, with no clear D. Germline CDR1 reads SEHNR; CDR2 reads FQNEAQ (reference sequence). The CDR3 consists of 13 residues. The V end lost 1 base, the J end lost 3 bases, and 7 bases lay between the germline ends. CDR3 DNA: TGTGCCAGCAGCTTAGAGTGGAGCTACGAGCAGTACTTC. This codes for CASSLEWSYEQYF.

For the CDR3, the DNA is TGCGCCAGCAGCCTCCGACCACCGGGACAGGGGGCTGGTATTGGTGAGACCCAGTACTTC. This sequence encodes CASSLRPPGQGAGIGETQYF. The gene calls are TRBV4-1 and TRBJ2-5; 12 positions agree with TRBD1. V lost 4 bases, J lost 5 bases, and 20 bases stayed unmatched. This CDR3 is 20 amino acids long. The germline CDR1 and CDR2 sequences are MGHRA and YSYEKL.

For the CDR3, the DNA is TGTGCCAGCAGCCCCCGGAGGTACACCGGGGAGCTGTTTTTT. Its protein is CASSPRRYTGELFF. The V and J genes are TRBV7-9 and TRBJ2-2, with D possibly TRBD2 on 5 matching bases. Trimming left V 5 bases short and J 3 bases short, with 10 bases between. This CDR3 is 14 amino acids long. Germline assignment: CDR1 SEHNR and CDR2 FQNEAQ (reference sequence).